This passage covers 25 T cell receptor beta chains from one sample sequenced in a study of neoadjuvant nivolumab and ipilimumab in lung cancer. Generated by immunoSEQ multiplex PCR, the TCRdb table keeps only in-frame clones and is missing some. Of 5,500 to 8,500 clones in the sample, roughly 83% were seen once. The specimen was tumor tissue, collected after neoadjuvant nivolumab, alone or with ipilimumab, at or shortly before surgery. The receptor set was obtained from an adult with non-small cell lung cancer.

The J gene is TRBJ2-1, the V gene TRBV19, with D perhaps matching TRBD1 or TRBD2 (6 bases each). Germline V CDR1 and CDR2: LNHDA, SQIVND (reference sequence). The CDR3 is made up of 14 amino acids. V lost 5 bases to trimming and J lost 7 bases, with 15 bases between them. In DNA form, the CDR3 reads TGTGCCAGTAGTCCCAGAAGAGGGGGGAATGAGCAGTTCTTC. Translation: CASSPRRGGNEQFF. The whole variable domain, filled in from reference TRBV19 and TRBJ2-1, reads DGGITQSPKYLFRKEGQNVTLSCEQNLNHDAMYWYRQDPGQGLRLIYYSQIVNDFQKGDIAEGYSVSREKKESFPLTVTSAQKNPTAFYLCASSPRRGGNEQFFGPGTRLTVL.

This chain uses TRBV28 with TRBJ2-7, with TRBD1 matching over 9 bases. The CDR3 loop spans 14 amino acids. Germline CDR1 and CDR2: MDHEN and SYDVKM. J gave up 3 bases and V 3 bases, and 3 bases lay outside the gene matches. CDR3 DNA: TGTGCCAGCAGTTTTGGGACAGGGAACTACGAGCAGTACTTC. Translation: CASSFGTGNYEQYF.

This chain connects TRBV5-4 to TRBJ2-7; TRBD1 matches at 11 bases. This CDR3 has 14 residues. The trim removed 4 bases at V and 4 bases at J, leaving 4 bases unmatched. Germline V gene lookup returns CDR1 SGHNT and CDR2 YYREEE (reference sequence). The CDR3, as DNA: TGTGCCAGCAGCCGGGACAGGGGGGCGTACGAGCAGTACTTC. This sequence encodes CASSRDRGAYEQYF.

The CDR3 DNA reads as TGTGCCAGCAGCGAGGGGCTTGAGCAGTACTTC. Translation: CASSEGLEQYF. This chain uses TRBV28 with TRBJ2-7, with D possibly being TRBD1 or TRBD2 (5 bases each). Germline CDR1 reads MDHEN; CDR2 reads SYDVKM. V shed 6 bases and J shed 7 bases, with 10 bases lying between them. The CDR3 is 11 residues long. Filled out from reference TRBV28 and TRBJ2-7, the complete variable domain reads DVKVTQSSRYLVKRTGEKVFLECVQDMDHENMFWYRQDPGLGLRLIYFSYDVKMKEKGDIPEGYSVSREKKERFSLILESASTNQTSMYLCASSEGLEQYFGPGTRLTVT.

The V gene is TRBV27, the J gene TRBJ1-6; no clear D. V lost 3 bases, J lost 7 bases, and 7 bases lay in between. CDR1 is MNHEY and CDR2 is SMNVEV in the germline V gene (reference sequence). This CDR3 spans 13 amino acids. In nucleotides, the CDR3 is TGTGCCAGCAGTTTCCGCGGAAATTCACCCCTCCACTTT. Translating gives CASSFRGNSPLHF.

This rearrangement joins TRBV7-9 to TRBJ1-1; weak D call: TRBD1 (6 bases). V was clipped by 4 bases and J by 0 bases, with 12 bases between them. The germline CDR1 and CDR2 sequences are SEHNR and FQNEAQ (reference sequence). There are 15 residues in the CDR3. DNA for the CDR3: TGTGCCAGCAGCTCGAGACAGGCCATGAACACTGAAGCTTTCTTT. Its protein is CASSSRQAMNTEAFF.

The gene calls are TRBV18 and TRBJ1-4; D is unresolved. Germline V gene data show CDR1 as KGHSH and CDR2 as LQKENI. This CDR3 is built from 15 residues. Deletions cut 2 bases from V and 4 bases from J, with 11 bases between. CDR3 loop: CASSPFAGLNEKLFF. CDR3 bases: TGTGCCAGCTCACCATTTGCTGGCCTTAATGAAAAACTGTTTTTT.

V gene TRBV7-9 combines with J gene TRBJ1-3; D is uncertain. Germline values: CDR1 SEHNR, CDR2 FQNEAQ (reference sequence). The V end was cut by 1 base, the J end by 3 bases, with 7 bases between. The CDR3 extends over 14 amino acids. The chain's CDR3 is CASSLEAGGNTIYF. The CDR3 nucleotides read TGTGCCAGCAGCTTAGAAGCGGGTGGAAACACCATATATTTT.

This sequence joins TRBV10-2 and TRBJ2-3; TRBD2 matches 7 bases. V trimming: 0 bases; J trimming: 1 base; junction bases outside the gene matches: 7. Germline loops: CDR1 WSHSY, CDR2 SAAADI. The CDR3 runs 17 residues. The DNA for the CDR3 is TGCGCCAGCAGTGAGTCGACCATGGCGGGGGGCACAGATACGCAGTATTTT. Protein: CASSESTMAGGTDTQYF.

The chain recombines TRBV29-1 with TRBJ2-7, with 7 bases lining up with TRBD2. The CDR3 is 14 residues long. V shed 5 bases and J 5 bases; nucleotides not matched to a gene: 12. The germline V gene has CDR1 SQVTM and CDR2 ANQGSEA. CDR3 nucleotide sequence: TGCAGCGTTACACAAGCGGGGCAGTCCGACGAGCAGTACTTC. Translating gives CSVTQAGQSDEQYF.

The rearrangement uses TRBV10-3 and TRBJ2-2; 9 positions match TRBD1. Looked up from germline, CDR1 is ENHRY and CDR2 is SYGVKD. This CDR3 is 15 amino acids long. Trimming took 6 bases from V and 1 from J; bases not matched to a gene: 3. The CDR3 bases are TGTGCCATCAGCGCGGACAGGGGGAACACCGGGGAGCTGTTTTTT. Its protein product is CAISADRGNTGELFF.

The V and J genes are TRBV4-1 and TRBJ2-3; D is possibly TRBD1 or TRBD2 (5 bases each). The CDR3 has 16 amino acids. Germline V gene data show CDR1 as MGHRA and CDR2 as YSYEKL. Deletions cut 1 base from V and 2 bases from J, with 13 bases between. The DNA for the CDR3 is TGCGCCAGCAGCCAAGGCAGGGACCTGACCACAGATACGCAGTATTTT. Its protein is CASSQGRDLTTDTQYF.

The chain combines TRBV9 with TRBJ2-5; 10 bases map to TRBD2. From germline, CDR1 is SGDLS and CDR2 YYNGEE. After removal of 0 bases from V and 1 base from J, the junction contained 3 bases not matched to a gene. The CDR3 loop spans 16 amino acids. In DNA, the CDR3 is TGTGCCAGCAGCGTAGGAGCGGGGGGGACCCAAGAGACCCAGTACTTC. Amino acids: CASSVGAGGTQETQYF.

V usage is TRBV5-1 and J usage is TRBJ2-7; D is possibly TRBD1 (5 bases). The CDR3 consists of 16 residues. The germline gives CDR1 SGHRS, CDR2 YFSETQ. The V end was cut by 0 bases, the J end by 6 bases, with 19 bases between. CDR3 sequence reads: CASSLGQTRIVGEQYF. The CDR3 DNA is TGCGCCAGCAGCTTGGGACAGACCAGAATAGTCGGCGAGCAGTACTTC.

The chain carries TRBV7-9 and TRBJ2-7; TRBD2 matches at 7 bases. This CDR3 contains 17 residues. CDR1 is SEHNR, CDR2 FQNEAQ, per germline (reference sequence). V was pared by 6 bases and J by 4 bases, with 18 bases of the junction left unmatched. The CDR3 DNA sequence: TGTGCCAGCAGTTTTTGCGGGGGAGGGACCTTCTGTTACGAGCAGTACTTC. Translated: CASSFCGGGTFCYEQYF.

The chain has TRBV29-1 and TRBJ1-1, with D maybe TRBD1 (5 bases). This CDR3 is 15 amino acids long. V shed 7 bases and J shed 9 bases, with 27 bases lying between them. Germline V lookup: CDR1 SQVTM, CDR2 ANQGSEA. CDR3 DNA sequence: TGCAGCGCCCTCCCCGGCCGGTCTACCAGGGATCAAGCTTTCTTT. The encoded protein is CSALPGRSTRDQAFF.

V is TRBV7-9 and J is TRBJ2-1; D is possibly TRBD2 (6 bases). This CDR3 comprises 13 residues. Trimming shortened V by 10 bases and J by 5 bases, and 15 bases separated the two germline ends. CDR1 and CDR2 (germline): SEHNR, FQNEAQ (reference sequence). CDR3 in amino acids: CATQGGPNNEQFF. CDR3 nucleotide sequence: TGTGCCACCCAAGGAGGGCCGAACAATGAGCAGTTCTTC.

The chain joins TRBV6-1 to TRBJ2-7, with D perhaps TRBD1 (5 bases). Per germline, CDR1 MNHNS and CDR2 SASEGT. The length of the CDR3 is 15 residues. V gave up 4 bases and J gave up 2 bases, with 15 bases separating them. The CDR3 DNA is TGTGCCAGCAGTGTACAGCCCAGGGCCACCTACGAGCAGTACTTC. It encodes CASSVQPRATYEQYF.

This chain connects TRBV25-1 to TRBJ1-6; 7 positions agree with TRBD1. After removal of 6 bases from V and 0 bases from J, the junction contained 5 bases not matched to a gene. CDR3 length equals 16 residues. Germline V gene sequence: CDR1 MGHDK, CDR2 SYGVNS. CDR3 residues: CASSPNRGSYNSPLHF. CDR3 bases: TGTGCCAGCAGCCCGAACAGGGGCTCCTATAATTCACCCCTCCACTTT.

The CDR3 DNA reads as TGTGCCAGCAGCTTAGCACAGGGTACGCAGTATTTT. Protein: CASSLAQGTQYF. This chain joins TRBV7-2 and TRBJ2-3, with D tentatively TRBD1 (6 bases). Germline CDR1 is SGHTA and CDR2 is FQGNSA. The CDR3 consists of 12 residues. The V end lost 0 bases, the J end lost 8 bases, and 6 bases lay between the germline ends.

This clone has only one observation. The chain combines TRBV18 with TRBJ1-2; 9 bases line up with TRBD1. This CDR3 contains 18 residues. J gave up 3 bases and V 2 bases, and 13 bases lay outside the gene matches. The germline V gene has CDR1 KGHSH and CDR2 LQKENI. CDR3 bases: TGTGCCAGCTCACCAGGGATAGGAGGACAGGGGAGTTACTATGGCTACACCTTC. This translates into CASSPGIGGQGSYYGYTF.

V gene TRBV5-6 combines with J gene TRBJ1-2; D call uncertain. Germline CDR1 reads SGHDT; CDR2 reads YYEEEE. The CDR3 has 13 amino acids. Trimming removed 4 bases from V and 5 bases from J, with 12 bases in between. The CDR3 reads CASSPRREYGYTF. In nucleotides, the CDR3 is TGTGCCAGCAGCCCCCGGAGGGAGTATGGCTACACCTTC. The full variable domain, its missing parts supplied by reference TRBV5-6 and TRBJ1-2, is DAGVTQSPTHLIKTRGQQVTLRCSPKSGHDTVSWYQQALGQGPQFIFQYYEEEERQRGNFPDRFSGHQFPNYSSELNVNALLLGDSALYLCASSPRREYGYTFGSGTRLTVV.

The chain joins TRBV5-1 to TRBJ2-1; TRBD1 agrees at 8 bases. The CDR3 extends over 13 amino acids. V was pared by 4 bases and J by 6 bases, with 3 bases of the junction left unmatched. CDR1 is SGHRS, CDR2 YFSETQ, per germline. DNA of the CDR3: TGCGCCAGCAGCAACGGACAGGGCAATGAGCAGTTCTTC. This gives the protein CASSNGQGNEQFF.

The chain employs TRBV15 and TRBJ2-7; D is undetermined. With 3 bases removed from V and 3 bases from J, the gap between germline ends came to 15 bases. Germline CDR1 is LNHNV and CDR2 is YYDKDF (reference sequence). This CDR3 region has 15 residues. The CDR3 sequence: CATSSGSLSLYEQYF. CDR3 nucleotides: TGTGCCACCAGCAGTGGAAGTCTGTCTCTCTACGAGCAGTACTTC.

The J gene is TRBJ1-1, the V gene TRBV6-5; unclear D gene. There are 13 residues in the CDR3. Germline CDR1 is MNHEY and CDR2 is SVGAGI. The germline V and J ends were trimmed by 2 bases and 6 bases, with 10 bases remaining between them. CDR3 protein: CASSYTSGAEAFF. The CDR3, as DNA: TGTGCCAGCAGTTACACATCCGGGGCTGAAGCTTTCTTT.